The 6 T cell receptor beta chains below all came from one sample that was sequenced in a study of control samples from healthy donors and cancer patients. Clones were sequenced by immunoSEQ multiplex PCR, and TCRdb holds only the in-frame ones, with some missing. This table has over 100,000 clones, just under 95% appearing once. Specimen: blood. Receptors originate from a man aged 18 to 30 in good health.

This rearrangement joins TRBV4-1 to TRBJ1-1, with TRBD1 as a possible D gene (6 bases). The germline V gene encodes CDR1 MGHRA and CDR2 YSYEKL. Between the trimmed V and J ends, which lost 8 bases and 4 bases, there was a span of 17 bases. There are 14 residues in the CDR3. This CDR3 reads CASRPAQGGTEAFF. The CDR3 DNA follows: TGCGCCAGCCGCCCCGCACAGGGAGGCACTGAAGCTTTCTTT.

The sample holds one count of this clone. The chain uses TRBV7-2 and TRBJ2-1, with D perhaps matching TRBD1 (6 bases). V was clipped by 5 bases and J by 3 bases, with 14 bases between them. In germline, CDR1 is SGHTA, CDR2 FQGNSA. The CDR3 runs to 15 residues. DNA for the CDR3: TGTGCCAGCAGCACATCCGGGGACAACTACAATGAGCAGTTCTTC. Translated, it gives CASSTSGDNYNEQFF.

This clone has only a few counts. V usage is TRBV9 and J usage is TRBJ2-1, with 16 bases that match TRBD2. The CDR3 extends over 18 amino acids. After removal of 4 bases from V and 2 bases from J, the junction contained 6 bases not matched to a gene. Germline V gene lookup returns CDR1 SGDLS and CDR2 YYNGEE. The CDR3 reads CASSPGTSGGAPYNEQFF. CDR3 DNA: TGTGCCAGCAGCCCCGGGACTAGCGGGGGGGCCCCCTACAATGAGCAGTTCTTC.

V gene TRBV30 combines with J gene TRBJ1-1, with unresolved D. This CDR3 spans 14 amino acids. The V gene's germline CDR1 is GTSNPN and CDR2 SVGIG (reference sequence). V lost 4 bases and J lost 0, with 12 bases in between. This CDR3 is CAWTKGGMNTEAFF. The CDR3 region has the DNA TGTGCCTGGACCAAGGGAGGGATGAACACTGAAGCTTTCTTT. The full variable domain, rest sourced from reference TRBV30 and TRBJ1-1, is SQTIHQWPATLVQPVGSPLSLECTVEGTSNPNLYWYRQAAGRGLQLLFYSVGIGQISSEVPQNLSASRPQDRQFILSSKKLLLSDSGFYLCAWTKGGMNTEAFFGQGTRLTVV.

The V call is TRBV30, the J call TRBJ1-2, with 7 bases fitting TRBD1. The CDR3 loop spans 13 amino acids. Germline lookup yields CDR1 GTSNPN and CDR2 SVGIG (reference sequence). Unmatched junction bases numbered 4, after V lost 0 bases and J lost 6 bases. Here the CDR3 DNA reads TGTGCCTGGAGTGTACTAACAGGGGATGGCTACACCTTC. This sequence encodes CAWSVLTGDGYTF.

The sample holds a few counts of this clone. This chain joins TRBV29-1 and TRBJ1-2; tentative D call: TRBD1 (5 bases). V dropped 5 bases and J dropped 1 base, with 8 bases sitting between them. Germline CDR1 reads SQVTM; CDR2 reads ANQGSEA. CDR3 length: 12 residues. The CDR3 sequence: CSVWTNNYGYTF. CDR3 sequence (DNA): TGCAGCGTTTGGACAAATAACTATGGCTACACCTTC.